This TCR beta chain was sequenced in a study of T cell changes during pregnancy in multiple sclerosis. By proportion, this clone is medium-sized. CDR3 size: 16 residues. Looked up from germline, CDR1 is MNHEY and CDR2 is SMNVEV (reference sequence). Trimming removed 1 base from V and 2 bases from J, with 12 bases in between. The table came from immunoSEQ multiplex PCR; TCRdb's copy has only in-frame clones and leaves some out. The data show roughly 17,000 clones, with over 65% seen just once and 7.5% to 10% held by the top ten. The chain couples TRBV27 to TRBJ1-3, with D unresolved. Specimen: CD8+ T cells from peripheral blood mononuclear cells, collected after pregnancy. The origin of this receptor is a female donor with multiple sclerosis, enrolled in a pregnancy study. The CDR3: CASSLFWATPGNTIYF. DNA for the CDR3: TGTGCCAGCAGTTTATTTTGGGCCACGCCTGGAAACACCATATATTTT.